The 14 T cell receptor beta chains listed next were all sequenced from one sample in a study of tumor and adjacent non-tumor tissue in lung cancer. RNA was extracted from bulk tissue without any cell sorting. Three rounds of nested PCR, following a modified ARM-PCR protocol, produced the TCRbeta library. TCRdb called the multiplex PCR reads again in MiXCR, with one record for every CDR3 protein. The repertoire has about 200,000 distinct CDR3 sequences, 71% of them found once; the top ten carry under 30%. Sequencing was carried out using lung tumor tissue. These receptor sequences come from a man between 60 and 70 years old with non-small cell lung cancer.

On this clonotype: Possible read error: a much larger clone is one base away. The genes are TRBV28 and TRBJ1-4, with 9 bases identical to TRBD1. The CDR3 is made up of 15 amino acids. Germline V CDR1 and CDR2: MDHEN, SYDVKM. The CDR3 here is CASSQQGALNEKLLF. CDR3 coding DNA: TGTGCCAGCAGTCAACAGGGGGCCCTAAATGAAAAACTGCTTTTT.

This clonotype has a single count. The chain recombines TRBV20-1 with TRBJ2-5; D call uncertain. Germline values: CDR1 DFQATT, CDR2 SNEGSKA (reference sequence). The CDR3 has 14 residues. The CDR3 region is CSVQLVGLQETQYF. The CDR3 DNA follows: TGCAGCGTGCAGCTAGTGGGCCTTCAAGAGACCCAGTACTTC.

This clonotype was seen many times. The chain has TRBV20-1 and TRBJ2-1, with D possibly TRBD2 on 5 matching bases. The CDR3 contains 15 residues. CDR1 DFQATT and CDR2 SNEGSKA come from the germline V gene (reference sequence). V lost 0 bases to trimming and J lost 3 bases, with 12 bases between them. CDR3 protein: CSARDGSGDYNEQFF. The CDR3 DNA is TGCAGTGCTAGAGATGGGAGCGGAGACTACAATGAGCAGTTCTTC.

A note on this clonotype: The junction does not match germline at one end; this may be a read error. The gene calls are TRBV20-1 and TRBJ2-1; tentatively, D is TRBD2 (5 bases). Germline V gene lookup returns CDR1 DFQATT and CDR2 SNEGSKA (reference sequence). The CDR3 has 17 residues. CDR3 loop: CSARGGLASRSYNVQFF. The CDR3, as DNA: TGCAGTGCTAGAGGTGGATTAGCGTCCCGCTCCTACAATGTGCAGTTCTTC.

This clonotype was counted a single time. The chain links TRBV11-2 to TRBJ2-7; unclear D gene. CDR1 and CDR2 (germline): SGHAT, FQNNGV. The CDR3 length is 12 residues. The V end lost 0 bases, the J end lost 8 bases, and 8 bases lay between the germline ends. This CDR3 is CASSLEGGKQYF. In DNA form, the CDR3 reads TGTGCCAGCAGCTTAGAGGGTGGGAAGCAGTACTTC. Full variable domain (missing parts from reference TRBV11-2 and TRBJ2-7): EAGVAQSPRYKIIEKRQSVAFWCNPISGHATLYWYQQILGQGPKLLIQFQNNGVVDDSQLPKDRFSAERLKGVDSTLKIQPAKLEDSAVYLCASSLEGGKQYFGPGTRLTVT.

The chain is built from TRBV5-6 and TRBJ2-7; D is perhaps TRBD2 (5 bases). This CDR3 spans 14 amino acids. V was shortened by 1 base and J by 13 bases, with 21 bases between the two germline ends. Germline assignment: CDR1 SGHDT and CDR2 YYEEEE. The CDR3 reads CASSLNPSSYELYF. As DNA, the CDR3 is TGTGCCAGCAGCTTGAATCCTAGCTCCTACGAGCTATACTTC.

About this clonotype: A much larger clone lies one base from this, so it may be a read error. V usage is TRBV5-4 and J usage is TRBJ2-6; perhaps TRBD1 as D (6 bases). CDR3 length: 17 amino acids. The germline V gene has CDR1 SGHNT and CDR2 YYREEE (reference sequence). The chain's CDR3 is CASSLMGASSGANVLAF. The DNA of the CDR3 is TGTGCCAGCAGCTTAATGGGGGCCTCCTCTGGGGCCAACGTCCTGGCTTTC.

This clonotype came up many times. This chain uses TRBV20-1 with TRBJ2-1; 8 bases agree with TRBD2. From germline, CDR1 is DFQATT and CDR2 SNEGSKA (reference sequence). V dropped 6 bases and J dropped 4; count of bases not matched to a gene: 14. This CDR3 is 16 amino acids long. The CDR3 loop is CSAPPSRAGAYNEQFF. The CDR3 DNA is TGCAGTGCCCCGCCTTCACGAGCGGGAGCATACAATGAGCAGTTCTTC.

This sequence joins TRBV6-5 and TRBJ1-4, with D tentatively TRBD1 (5 bases). Deletions cut 10 bases from V and 4 bases from J, with 19 bases between. Germline loops: CDR1 MNHEY, CDR2 SVGAGI. The CDR3 runs to 15 residues. This CDR3 reads CATRDHWFFNEKLFF. CDR3 nucleotide sequence: TGTGCCACCCGGGACCACTGGTTCTTTAATGAAAAACTGTTTTTT.

The genes are TRBV29-1 and TRBJ2-3, with TRBD1 as a possible D gene (5 bases). The CDR3 has 14 amino acids. Germline lookup yields CDR1 SQVTM and CDR2 ANQGSEA. Trimming stripped 6 bases from V and 1 base from J, with 14 bases between. The CDR3 coding sequence is TGCAGCGTCGCCGAGACAGTGGGCACAGATACGCAGTATTTT. As protein: CSVAETVGTDTQYF.

This clonotype has a single count. In DNA form, the CDR3 reads TGTGCCAGCAGTCCCGGAGTGGGTAGCCTGGAACTGTTTTTT. It translates to CASSPGVGSLELFF. The chain is built from TRBV12-3 or TRBV12-4 and TRBJ1-4; D is unclear. The ends were cut back, 5 bases at V and 12 bases at J, with 19 bases in the middle. The CDR3 length is 14 residues.

Notes on this clonotype: The CDR3 end shows no conserved phenylalanine or tryptophan, and so a read error is likely. This rearrangement joins TRBV11-3 to TRBJ2-7; TRBD2 aligns across 9 bases. Trimming removed 5 bases from V and 6 bases from J; junction bases left unmatched: 11. Per the germline V gene, CDR1 is SGHNT and CDR2 is YENEEA. This CDR3 is built from 15 residues. Here the CDR3 DNA reads TGTGCCAGCAGCCTTAGACAAGCGGGGGGCCTCGAGCAGTACTTA. Its protein is CASSLRQAGGLEQYL.

With regard to this clonotype: A much larger clone sits a single nucleotide away, making a read error possible. V and J are TRBV29-1 and TRBJ2-5; D uncertain. Per the germline V gene, CDR1 is SQVTM and CDR2 is ANQGSEA. The CDR3 runs to 11 residues. Written as DNA, the CDR3 is TGCAGCGTTGACATCGAGGAGACCCAGAACTTC. The encoded protein is CSVDIEETQNF.

A note on this clonotype: This sequence may be a read error, since a much larger clone differs from it by one base. V and J are TRBV20-1 and TRBJ2-7; no reliable D call. The CDR3 covers 15 residues. Trimming pared 0 bases from V and 5 bases from J, leaving 17 bases between. CDR1 and CDR2 (germline): DFQATT, SNEGSKA (reference sequence). In DNA form, the CDR3 reads TGCAGTGCTAGAGATAGGGCTAAAATCCTCCACGAGCAGTACTTC. This codes for CSARDRAKILHEQYF.